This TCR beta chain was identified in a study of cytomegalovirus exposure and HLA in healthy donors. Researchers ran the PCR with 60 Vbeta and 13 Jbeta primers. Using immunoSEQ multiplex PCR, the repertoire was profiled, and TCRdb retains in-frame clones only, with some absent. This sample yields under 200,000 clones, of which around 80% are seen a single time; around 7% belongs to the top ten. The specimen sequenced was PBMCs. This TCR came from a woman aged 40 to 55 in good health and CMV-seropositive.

CDR3 sequence (DNA): TGTGCCAGCAGCGTAGGCCTAGCGGGGCGAGAGCAGTACTTC. This codes for CASSVGLAGREQYF. The chain couples TRBV9 to TRBJ2-7, with 9 bases aligning to TRBD2. Trimming removed 0 bases from V and 7 bases from J; junction bases left unmatched: 5. CDR1 and CDR2 from the germline V gene are SGDLS and YYNGEE. The CDR3 covers 14 residues.